This T cell receptor beta chain was profiled in a study of T cells after posttransplantation cyclophosphamide. Study-wide results and limits: Donor CD8+ memory clones often dominated recipient blood repertoires at later times.

V lost 0 bases to trimming and J lost 9 bases, with 6 bases between them. The CDR3 sequence is 12 residues long. Germline V gene lookup returns CDR1 MNHNY and CDR2 SVGAGI (reference sequence). On the day of bone marrow donation, the related graft donor provided peripheral blood. This table comes from immunoSEQ multiplex PCR, and its TCRdb copy is limited to in-frame clones, with some not included. Of about 28,000 clones in the sample, 70% to 90% were seen once. Note on this clone: Its target is not known.

This clonotype was obtained from a man between 45 and 60 years old. The sample was PBMCs. J is TRBJ2-1 and V is TRBV6-6; TRBD1 is a possible D gene (5 bases). The CDR3 here is CASSYSGAEQFF. DNA for the CDR3: TGTGCCAGCAGTTACTCTGGGGCTGAGCAGTTCTTC.